This TCR beta chain was profiled in a study of cytomegalovirus exposure and HLA in healthy donors. The overall study: Later, an analysis reported that the 120 or so validation repertoires had used the same platform as the roughly 660 first-cohort repertoires.

Study-wide findings and caveats: Accounts indicate the classifier identified cytomegalovirus status with strong specificity and sensitivity. Most TCR sequences were rare, but some public TCRs occurred in many donors. There were some 150 TCR beta chains listed as cytomegalovirus-associated.

Profiling relied on immunoSEQ multiplex PCR, and the TCRdb table lists in-frame clones only, not all of them. The table records 70,000 to 80,000 clones, 94% of them present only once. V dropped 1 base and J dropped 2 bases, with 7 bases sitting between them. This CDR3 is 14 amino acids long. The germline V gene encodes CDR1 SGHTA and CDR2 FQGNSA. This clone appeared once. Its antigen is not known. This receptor was obtained from a woman younger than 30 in good health and CMV-seropositive. This rearrangement joins TRBV7-2 to TRBJ2-3; D call uncertain. Sequenced sample: PBMCs. The CDR3 here is CASSLGQYTDTQYF. CDR3 in DNA: TGTGCCAGCAGCTTAGGCCAGTACACAGATACGCAGTATTTT.